This T cell receptor beta chain was profiled in a study of beta chain features in type 1 diabetes. Points from the study as a whole: A moderate, significant TCRB CDR3 shortening appeared in type 1 diabetes across four CD4+ subsets. Amplification by PCR could prefer shorter templates, with the same effect in patients and controls.

Notes on this clone: Its specificity is unknown.

Every bit of the isolated RNA underwent reverse transcription, so sequencing read expressed TCRB transcripts. Only in-frame clones appear in the TCRdb table, and some are missing; sequencing was by immunoSEQ multiplex PCR. The sample has roughly 240,000 clones; 14% are singletons. V was pared by 3 bases and J by 1 base, with 13 bases between. CDR1 is WNHNN, CDR2 SYGVQD, per germline (reference sequence). The CDR3 is 15 residues long. The TCR comes from a woman aged 40 to 50 in good health. What was sequenced was naive CD4+ T cells from blood. The chain is built from TRBV10-1 and TRBJ2-7, with D possibly matching TRBD2 (5 bases). CDR3 DNA: TGCGCCAGCAGTGAATCGGACTCAGCATCCTACGAGCAGTACTTC. Encoded protein: CASSESDSASYEQYF.